This T cell receptor (beta chain) stems from a study of T-cell memory formation after mild COVID-19. Study background: Each donor largely had its own TCR clusters. Notes on the study in general: The SARS-CoV-2 specificity of second-wave clones reaching peak at day 37 remained unverified.

TCRdb re-analysed the 5' RACE reads in MiXCR, keeping a single row per CDR3 protein. This table holds 250,000 to 300,000 distinct CDR3 sequences, roughly 18% found once. To note about this clonotype: Its antigen is as yet unknown.

The TCR originated in a man aged 18 to 35 who had mild COVID-19 (a few samples of this study predate the infection). Cell type and time point are not known. Sequenced sample: PBMCs or a T cell subset sorted from them (not recorded which).

CDR3 nucleotides: TGTGCCAGCAGGCCCCCGGCTAACTATGGCTACACCTTC. Its translation is CASRPPANYGYTF. The chain has TRBV6-5 and TRBJ1-2; D is uncertain. The V end lost 6 bases, the J end lost 0 bases, and 8 bases lay between the germline ends. CDR1 and CDR2 from the germline V gene are MNHEY and SVGAGI. The CDR3 has 13 residues.